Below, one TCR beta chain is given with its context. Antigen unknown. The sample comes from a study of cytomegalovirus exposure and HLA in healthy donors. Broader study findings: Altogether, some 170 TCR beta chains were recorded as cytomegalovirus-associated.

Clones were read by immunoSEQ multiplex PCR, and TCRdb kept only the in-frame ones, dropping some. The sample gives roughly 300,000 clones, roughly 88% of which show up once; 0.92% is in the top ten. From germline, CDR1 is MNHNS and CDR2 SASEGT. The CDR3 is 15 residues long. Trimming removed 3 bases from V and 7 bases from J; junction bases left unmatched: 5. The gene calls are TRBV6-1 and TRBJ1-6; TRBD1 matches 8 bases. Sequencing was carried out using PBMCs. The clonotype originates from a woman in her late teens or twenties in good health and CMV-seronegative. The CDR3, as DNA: TGTGCCAGCAGTGAGACACAGGGGGGGAATTCACCCCTCCACTTT. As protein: CASSETQGGNSPLHF.